Below, 6 T cell receptor beta chains from the same sample are listed, as sequenced in a study of T cells after yellow fever vaccination. Via MiXCR, TCRdb re-called the 5' RACE reads, giving one row per CDR3 protein. This repertoire shows 300,000 or so distinct CDR3 sequences, 10% to 15% found once; its top ten account for approximately 0.49%. The sequencing used CD4+ T cells sorted from PBMCs, collected 45 days after the yellow fever booster vaccination. Receptor source: a man aged 25-45 years who received the YFV17D yellow fever vaccine.

This clonotype was recorded many times. The gene calls are TRBV10-3 and TRBJ2-2; D gene unclear. The CDR3 is 14 amino acids. Germline loops: CDR1 ENHRY, CDR2 SYGVKD. V lost 0 bases to trimming and J lost 5 bases, with 7 bases between them. The CDR3 loop is CAISESELTGELFF. CDR3 nucleotide sequence: TGTGCCATCAGTGAGTCGGAATTGACCGGGGAGCTGTTTTTT.

Ten or more counts support this clonotype. The chain joins TRBV12-3 or TRBV12-4 to TRBJ1-6; D is unclear. The CDR3 consists of 11 residues. The germline V and J ends were trimmed by 3 bases and 8 bases, with 2 bases remaining between them. CDR3 in amino acids: CASSLDSPLHF. The CDR3 coding sequence is TGTGCCAGCAGTTTGGATTCACCCCTCCACTTT.

V gene TRBV27 combines with J gene TRBJ1-1, with D unclear. Per the germline V gene, CDR1 is MNHEY and CDR2 is SMNVEV (reference sequence). The CDR3 extends over 13 amino acids. V lost 7 bases and J lost 0, with 9 bases in between. The CDR3 bases are TGTGCCAGCAAAGGCCAGATGAACACTGAAGCTTTCTTT. This translates into CASKGQMNTEAFF.

The chain has TRBV19 and TRBJ2-5, with TRBD2 as a possible D gene (5 bases). V lost 5 bases to trimming and J lost 4 bases, with 11 bases between them. Germline CDR1 is LNHDA and CDR2 is SQIVND (reference sequence). The CDR3 totals 13 residues. The CDR3 DNA sequence: TGTGCCAGTAGTGCCAACCGGGGAGAGACCCAGTACTTC. Protein sequence: CASSANRGETQYF.

In its sample, this clonotype was seen a few times. J is TRBJ1-1 and V is TRBV6-1; D is possibly TRBD1 (5 bases). This CDR3 comprises 15 residues. Per germline, CDR1 MNHNS and CDR2 SASEGT. Trimming stripped 5 bases from V and 4 bases from J, with 17 bases between. The CDR3 is CASSPLAWGGTEAFF. CDR3 bases: TGTGCCAGCAGTCCTCTGGCGTGGGGGGGCACTGAAGCTTTCTTT.

The chain links TRBV11-3 to TRBJ2-1; D not certain. CDR3 length: 13 residues. Between the trimmed V and J ends, which lost 2 bases and 9 bases, there was a span of 11 bases. Germline V gene sequence: CDR1 SGHNT, CDR2 YENEEA. CDR3 DNA: TGTGCCAGCAGCTTAACAGTCATAGGTGAGCAGTTCTTC. This sequence encodes CASSLTVIGEQFF.